The 2 T cell receptor beta chains given below trace back to one sample, sequenced in a study of cytomegalovirus exposure and HLA in healthy donors. Primers: 60 Vbeta forward and 13 Jbeta reverse. Assay: immunoSEQ multiplex PCR; the TCRdb copy retains only in-frame clones and omits some. Of just under 150,000 clones in the sample, 75% to 90% were seen once. Input material: PBMCs. Every receptor here comes from a woman aged 25 to 45 in good health and CMV-seronegative.

This clone has more than one count but fewer than ten. The V and J genes are TRBV5-6 and TRBJ1-1, with 9 positions matching TRBD1. The ends lost 4 bases at V and 1 base at J; junction bases unmatched: 5. Germline CDR1 and CDR2: SGHDT and YYEEEE. The CDR3 is 15 amino acids. The CDR3 is CASSNRGLGNTEAFF. The CDR3 DNA follows: TGTGCCAGCAGCAACAGGGGGCTTGGGAACACTGAAGCTTTCTTT.

The chain recombines TRBV7-7 with TRBJ2-5; 11 bases match TRBD2. The germline CDR1 and CDR2 sequences are SSHAT and FNYEAQ (reference sequence). V trimming: 6 bases; J trimming: 4 bases; junction bases outside the gene matches: 4. CDR3 length equals 14 residues. CDR3 DNA sequence: TGTGCCAGCAGTTCCGGACTAGCGGGAGAGACCCAGTACTTC. Translation: CASSSGLAGETQYF.